The sequence of this TCR beta chain was determined in a study of long-term antiretroviral therapy in people with HIV (dated by TCRdb to the early 2020s). For the study in its entirety: The earliest samples were collected approximately a decade before the 2015 WHO recommendation for immediate ART, a period when ART was typically delayed until CD4 counts fell. A retrospective serial study tested whether changes in peripheral blood TRB repertoire composition and diversity were associated with ART initiation and durable HIV suppression. From some 33 adults with confirmed HIV infection, the cohort provided around 180 cryopreserved PBMC samples, gathered serially across a mean of approximately six years (range 1-12). Of the roughly 32 participants with HIV, ten to eleven were female. No cross-contamination during QIAcube processing was seen in test extractions of a monoclonal T-cell line run alongside 33 polyclonal samples.

CDR1 and CDR2 were assigned from the germline V gene (reference sequence) as SEHNR and FQNEAQ. V is trimmed back by 1 base and J by 5 bases, and the junction contains 4 bases that no gene match accounts for. There are 14 amino acids in the CDR3, from cysteine to phenylalanine inclusive. Kept here is only the CDR3 DNA, which spans 42 bases and is read in frame from base 1. Participants were included only if at least one PBMC sample before ART initiation and at least two post-ART samples were available. Every participant with HIV received treatment in the United States of America. Before DNA extraction, cryopreserved samples containing roughly 0.9-11 million PBMC were thawed and washed. At the time of the earliest PBMC sample, participants with HIV were aged between 23 and 54 years. PBMC samples from each participant spanned 1-4 timepoints before ART initiation and 2-8 timepoints after ART initiation, with a median of 7 samples. For every participant, serial HIV viral load, CD4+ T-cell count, ART history and demographic data were obtained. Genomic DNA was extracted from unsorted PBMC with a Qiagen kit on a QIAcube, processed in batches of 12 samples.

Summary of the overall study and its limitations: Narrower CDR3 length ranges were observed in HIV repertoires than in controls, and an antigen-experienced repertoire with only a slight naive shift after ART was suggested by the network structure. Inferences about post-ART repertoire changes are limited because no data were available on ART adherence, viral resistance or therapy changes. Because cell numbers in pre-ART samples were limited, unsorted PBMC were profiled instead of sorted CD4+ and CD8+ T cells. Starting ART was linked to a significant rise in TRB diversity, yet even with long-term ART the diversity remained significantly lower than in transplant donor controls. Limited PBMC availability meant only the TCR beta chain was sequenced, without alpha chain pairing. The repertoire was dominated across all time points by expanded TRB clones identified before ART initiation, although this dominance was seen to fluctuate and to decrease in many PLHIV after ART. Samples dated from the mid-2000s to the late 2010s, and the ART regimens used may be less effective than current ones.

For this clone: This receptor's antigen is unknown. No base quality values were provided; no much bigger clone lies one nucleotide off.

The immunoSEQ hsTCRB v3.0 assay was used at survey level resolution for TRB variable region sequencing. The targeted TRB sequencing depth was roughly 35,000-50,000 T-cell genomes per sample. TRB libraries were pooled and sequenced on an Illumina MiSeq using a v3 150-cycle kit. Turning to the authors' computational methods: Repertoire analysis was run in R within a reproducible Nextflow workflow that covered QC, data transformation and analysis. LymphoSeq2, an R package for exploring AIRR-Seq data, was used to implement the custom analyses. A handful of samples that produced fewer than 5000 total TRB sequences were removed, so approximately 190 HIV repertoires were analyzed. Among the 190 or so HIV repertoires that were kept, some 60 were collected before ART initiation and about 130 were collected after ART initiation. Each repertoire was downsampled to 5000 TRB nucleotide sequences, and summary statistics were averaged across 100 downsampling iterations. TRB sequences were retained for analysis only if CDR3 regions of at least seven amino acids were present. Two measures captured diversity: a Shannon entropy-derived clonality score and the Gini coefficient. Repertoire networks linked the top 5000 CDR3 amino acid sequences whenever two sequences differed by an edit distance of one. For TRB CDR3 amino acid sequences, GLIPH2 was used to predict antigen specificity groups and MHC restriction. To flag known CMV, EBV, HIV or tissue antigen associations, CDR3 amino acid sequences were matched against VDJdb and McPAS-TCR. Pre-ART, post-ART and control groups were compared with Wilcoxon signed-rank tests and Holm-Bonferroni correction. What TCRdb holds here is the immuneACCESS table cut down to in-frame rearrangements. Part of the clones is not present; checked against another copy, under half of the missing clones reflect an unresolved V gene, and the others are unexplained. D and trimming come from the DNA, and the V and J calls and clone size come from that table. The sample records several thousand clones, 65% to 85% of which are singletons. Of the sample, under 25% falls within the top ten clones.

The sample in question was unsorted PBMCs, obtained 1.1 years after starting antiretroviral therapy. Recombination joined TRBV7-9 with TRBJ1-1; TRBD1 fits 7 bases in the junction. The sequence was obtained from a man aged 40-55 years with HIV. The nucleotide sequence reads as follows: TGTGCCAGCAGCTTAGAAGGGGGCCGTACTGAAGCTTTCTTT. This codes for CASSLEGGRTEAFF.